This T cell receptor beta chain was sequenced in a study of identical twins. Study-level points and caveats: Conclusions were based on cross-sectional statistical analysis, without following the same donors. Within cord blood, abundant beta clonotypes carried fewer insertions, but memory repertoires showed no such trend. Sharing of beta out-of-frame sequences by twins showed a weaker excess.

The germline gives CDR1 DFQATT, CDR2 SNEGSKA (reference sequence). The CDR3 sequence is 12 residues long. Trimming left V 5 bases short and J 0 bases short, with 6 bases between. Each cDNA held unique molecular identifiers, and template switching gave it a universal primer site. TCRdb recomputed calls from the 5' RACE reads with MiXCR, one row per CDR3 protein. The repertoire holds hundreds of thousands of distinct CDR3 sequences, with roughly a tenth as singletons. Worth noting for this clonotype: Its antigen is undetermined.

The specimen sequenced was memory (CD45RO+) T cells sorted from blood. This chain joins TRBV20-1 and TRBJ2-3; D remains unclear. This clonotype originated in a young woman in good health. CDR3 sequence: CSAGPSTDTQYF. Written as DNA, the CDR3 is TGCAGTGCTGGGCCTAGCACAGATACGCAGTATTTT.